This T cell receptor (beta chain) stems from a study of Ad26.COV2.S vaccination and SARS-CoV-2 variants. On the study more broadly: Recipients of Ad26.COV2.S got it intramuscularly, once or twice 56 days apart. General study points: It was found that vaccine and placebo recipients had similar non-spike TCR breadth. Post-vaccination breadth of spike-specific CD8+ and CD4+ T cell responses was reportedly substantial.

Points on this clone: The antigen remains unidentified.

The treatment is: some 19 received Ad26.COV2.S at low or high dose, single or two shots; about 5 received placebo; per-sample allocation not given. Day 63 after the first injection of vaccine or placebo was the sampling time. Expressing Wuhan-strain SARS-CoV-2 spike, an Ad26 vector served as the vaccine. Using immunoSEQ multiplex PCR, the repertoire was profiled, and TCRdb retains in-frame clones only, with some absent. The data hold hundreds of thousands of clones, with roughly 90% observed a single time. The CDR3 spans 15 residues. Germline V CDR1 and CDR2: MNHEY, SVGEGT. V dropped 2 bases and J dropped 0 bases, with 8 bases sitting between them.

The starting material was peripheral blood, obtained in a trial of Ad26.COV2.S vaccine versus placebo. The chain combines TRBV6-2 or TRBV6-3 with TRBJ1-5; D remains ambiguous. The TCR sequence derives from a person between 18 and 65 years old who received the Ad26.COV2.S COVID-19 vaccine or a placebo. The CDR3 loop is CASSYRDYSNQPQHF. Written as DNA, the CDR3 is TGTGCCAGCAGTTACAGAGATTATAGCAATCAGCCCCAGCATTTT.